Here is one TCR beta chain with its context. This receptor's antigen is unknown. No per-base quality is available; no much larger clone lies one base away. Library generation was performed with multiplex PCR. The reads were generated on an Illumina HiSeq 4000. iRepertoire HTBI primers and Arm-PCR amplification of CDR3 regions were used to construct TCR beta libraries. Before sequencing, the PCR products underwent gel purification. Under the source paper's analysis protocol: Gene usage analysis of CDR3 amino acid clonotypes used the approximately 62 TRBV and 14 to 15 TRBJ segments found across samples. COPE and FqMerger were used to merge filtered high-quality paired reads into contigs. BLAST was used to align contigs to IMGT TRBV, TRBD and TRBJ reference genes, and CDR3 was defined according to IMGT. Highly expanded clones were defined as clonotypes with a frequency above 0.1%. Shannon entropy served as the measure of repertoire diversity, while the Gini coefficient captured V-J evenness. Clonotypes shared by more than one individual were considered public. TCRdb cleaned the public reads at Q25 with fastp, built clones with MiXCR and kept in-frame beta chains. Rows are unified per CDR3 protein, each entry keeping the most common DNA and genes. Clone size and V and J calls follow TCRdb, not the original study. The sample has about 310,000 distinct CDR3 sequences on record, 22% of them singletons. The ten top clones hold just over 55% of the sample.

The time point label of this sample denotes: persistent/refractory GD, antithyroid drugs over 5 years with positive TRAb. For both TCR sequencing and RNA sequencing, RNA was extracted from PBMCs in TRIzol. Graves' disease was diagnosed according to American Thyroid Association guidelines. Patients were recruited from an endocrinology department in Xi'an, China. From each patient, about 8.9 milliliters of peripheral blood was collected into an EDTA anticoagulant tube. Ficoll Paque Plus density gradient separation was used to isolate PBMCs, and no additional T cell sorting was done. RNA quality was checked with an Agilent 2100 Bioanalyzer and agarose gel, and concentration with a NanoDrop 2000. This sample is drawn from a study of regulatory T cells in long-lasting Graves disease (dated by TCRdb to the early 2020s). Background for the entire study: Persistent Graves' disease was defined as antithyroid drug treatment for over 5 years with persistently positive TSH receptor autoantibodies. This study used TCR sequencing and RNA sequencing of peripheral blood to compare persistent Graves' disease patients against newly diagnosed Graves' disease patients. The study was conducted in China and was registered as a clinical trial. TCR sequencing covered some 13 persistent and roughly 20 newly diagnosed Graves' disease patients, approximately 33 samples in total. In the clinical cohort, patients with persistent Graves' disease had used antithyroid drugs for an average of around 10 years. Results the study describes overall, beyond this receptor: The authors acknowledged the small sample size as a limitation that may reduce accuracy. More public clonotypes were shared among persistent patients (roughly 2,900) than among newly diagnosed patients (over 900). Sequencing and analysis were limited to the TCR beta chain. Persistent Graves' disease patients showed lower TCR Shannon entropy and fewer highly expanded clones than newly diagnosed patients, suggesting clonal expansion. Peripheral blood alone was examined, since thyroid tissue, which constituted the primary lesion, could not be accessed.

The sample in question was peripheral blood mononuclear cells (PBMCs), obtained when the disease was refractory, from a patient treated with antithyroid drugs. This clonotype was sampled from a female donor with Graves disease.

The DNA reads TGTGCCAGCAGTTCCGGGACAGGGGGCTTCGGCTACACCTTC. Translated, this is CASSSGTGGFGYTF. The rearrangement combines TRBV28 with TRBJ1-2; a stretch of 12 junction bases matches TRBD1. Trimming removed 4 bases from V and 8 bases from J; the gene matches leave 5 bases unexplained. CDR1 and CDR2, looked up from the germline V gene, are MDHEN and SYDVKM. Spanning cysteine to phenylalanine, the CDR3 consists of 14 amino acids. Just CDR3 DNA is preserved here, 42 bases in frame from base 1.